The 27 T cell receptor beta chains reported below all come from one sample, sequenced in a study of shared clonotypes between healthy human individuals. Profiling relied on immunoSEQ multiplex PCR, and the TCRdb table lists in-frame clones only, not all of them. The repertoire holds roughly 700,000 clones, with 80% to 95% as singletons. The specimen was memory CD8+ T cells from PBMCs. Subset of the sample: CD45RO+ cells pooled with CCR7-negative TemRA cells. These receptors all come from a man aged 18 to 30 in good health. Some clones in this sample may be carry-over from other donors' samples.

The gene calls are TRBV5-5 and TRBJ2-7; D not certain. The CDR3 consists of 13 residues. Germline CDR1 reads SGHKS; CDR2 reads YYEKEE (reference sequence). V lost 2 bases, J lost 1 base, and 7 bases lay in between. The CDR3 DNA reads TGTGCCAGCAGCTTCCGCCCATCCTACGAGCAGTACTTC. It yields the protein CASSFRPSYEQYF.

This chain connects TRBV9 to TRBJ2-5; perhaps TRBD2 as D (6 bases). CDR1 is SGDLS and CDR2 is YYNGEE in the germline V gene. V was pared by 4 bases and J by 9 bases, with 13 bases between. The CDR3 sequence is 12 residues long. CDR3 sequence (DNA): TGTGCCAGCAGCAATAGCGGCTGGGCCCAGTACTTC. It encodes CASSNSGWAQYF.

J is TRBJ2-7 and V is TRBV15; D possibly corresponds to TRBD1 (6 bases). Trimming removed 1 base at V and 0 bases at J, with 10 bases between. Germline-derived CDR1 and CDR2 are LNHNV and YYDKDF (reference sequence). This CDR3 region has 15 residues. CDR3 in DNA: TGTGCCACCAGCAGAGCGACAGGACACTCCTACGAGCAGTACTTC. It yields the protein CATSRATGHSYEQYF.

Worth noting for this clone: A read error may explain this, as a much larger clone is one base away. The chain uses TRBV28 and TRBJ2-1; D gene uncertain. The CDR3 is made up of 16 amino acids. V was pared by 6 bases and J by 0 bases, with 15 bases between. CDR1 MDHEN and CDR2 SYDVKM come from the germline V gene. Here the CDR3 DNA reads TGTGCCAGCAGCGCCCCGCACCTAAGCTCCTACAATGAGCAGTTCTTC. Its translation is CASSAPHLSSYNEQFF.

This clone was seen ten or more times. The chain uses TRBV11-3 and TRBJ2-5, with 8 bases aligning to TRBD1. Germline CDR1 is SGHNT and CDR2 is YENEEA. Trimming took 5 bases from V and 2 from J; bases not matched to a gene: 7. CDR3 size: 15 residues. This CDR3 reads CASSPGTGDQETQYF. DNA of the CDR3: TGTGCCAGCAGCCCAGGGACAGGCGATCAAGAGACCCAGTACTTC.

CDR3 coding DNA: TGTGCCTTTATTAAATGGGGCTGGAATGAAAAACTGTTTTTT. Translation: CAFIKWGWNEKLFF. V is TRBV6-8 and J is TRBJ1-4; a weak D match, TRBD1 (5 bases). Trimming stripped 11 bases from V and 5 bases from J, with 18 bases between. This CDR3 contains 14 residues. The germline V gene has CDR1 MNHGY and CDR2 SAAAGT.

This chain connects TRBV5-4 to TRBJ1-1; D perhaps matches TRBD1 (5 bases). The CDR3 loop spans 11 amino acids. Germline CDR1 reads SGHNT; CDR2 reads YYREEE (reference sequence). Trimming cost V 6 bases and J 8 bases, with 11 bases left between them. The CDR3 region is CASTMGEEAFF. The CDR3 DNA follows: TGTGCCAGCACCATGGGGGAGGAAGCTTTCTTT.

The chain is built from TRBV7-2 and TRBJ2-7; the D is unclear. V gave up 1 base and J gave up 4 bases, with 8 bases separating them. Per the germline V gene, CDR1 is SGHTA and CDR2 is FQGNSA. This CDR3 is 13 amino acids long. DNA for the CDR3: TGTGCCAGCAGCTTAGGGGCACTTTACGAGCAGTACTTC. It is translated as CASSLGALYEQYF.

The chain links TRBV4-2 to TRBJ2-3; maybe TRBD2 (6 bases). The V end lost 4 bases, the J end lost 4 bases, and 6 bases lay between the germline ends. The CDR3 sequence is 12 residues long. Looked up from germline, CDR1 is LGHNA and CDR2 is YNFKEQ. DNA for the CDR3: TGTGCCAGCAGCCGACTAGCAGATACGCAGTATTTT. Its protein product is CASSRLADTQYF.

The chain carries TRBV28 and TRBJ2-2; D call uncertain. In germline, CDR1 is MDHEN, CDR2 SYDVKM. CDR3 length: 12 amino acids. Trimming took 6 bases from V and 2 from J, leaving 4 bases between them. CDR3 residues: CASRINTGELFF. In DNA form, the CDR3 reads TGTGCCAGCAGGATTAACACCGGGGAGCTGTTTTTT.

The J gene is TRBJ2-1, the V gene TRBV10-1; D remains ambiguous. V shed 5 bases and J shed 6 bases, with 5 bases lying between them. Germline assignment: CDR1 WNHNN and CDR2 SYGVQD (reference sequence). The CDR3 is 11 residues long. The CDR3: CASSPGNEQFF. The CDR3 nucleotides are TGCGCCAGCAGTCCGGGCAATGAGCAGTTCTTC.

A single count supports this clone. The CDR3 is CASSLVLGDAYNEQFF. The CDR3 DNA reads as TGCGCCAGCAGCTTGGTCCTAGGGGATGCCTACAATGAGCAGTTCTTC. The rearrangement uses TRBV5-1 and TRBJ2-1; a possible D gene is TRBD1 (5 bases). Germline CDR1 SGHRS, CDR2 YFSETQ. This CDR3 has 16 residues. V dropped 0 bases and J dropped 2 bases, with 12 bases sitting between them.

In DNA, the CDR3 is TGCAGCTCAACAGCCACCCGAGGGAGCACAGATACGCAGTATTTT. Translated: CSSTATRGSTDTQYF. This chain links TRBV29-1 with TRBJ2-3; D is perhaps TRBD2 (5 bases). V was trimmed by 8 bases and J by 0 bases, leaving 18 bases between them. This CDR3 has 15 amino acids. The V gene's germline CDR1 is SQVTM and CDR2 ANQGSEA.

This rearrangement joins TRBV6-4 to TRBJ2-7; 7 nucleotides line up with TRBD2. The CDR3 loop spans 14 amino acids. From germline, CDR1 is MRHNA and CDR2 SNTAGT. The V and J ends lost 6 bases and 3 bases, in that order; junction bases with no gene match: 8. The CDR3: CASRVSAGYYEQYF. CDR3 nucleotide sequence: TGTGCCAGCAGAGTATCAGCGGGATACTACGAGCAGTACTTC.

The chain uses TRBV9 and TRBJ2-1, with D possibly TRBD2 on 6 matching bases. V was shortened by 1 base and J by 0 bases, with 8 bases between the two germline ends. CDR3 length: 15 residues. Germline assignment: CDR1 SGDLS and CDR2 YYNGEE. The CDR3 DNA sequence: TGTGCCAGCAGCGTAAGCGGGCTCTCCTACAATGAGCAGTTCTTC. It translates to CASSVSGLSYNEQFF.

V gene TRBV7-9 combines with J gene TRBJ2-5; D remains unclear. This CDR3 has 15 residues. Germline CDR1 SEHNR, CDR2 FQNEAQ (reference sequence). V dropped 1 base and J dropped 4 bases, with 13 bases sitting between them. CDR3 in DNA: TGTGCCAGCAGCTTAGGGCAGGCGGTGGGAGAGACCCAGTACTTC. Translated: CASSLGQAVGETQYF.

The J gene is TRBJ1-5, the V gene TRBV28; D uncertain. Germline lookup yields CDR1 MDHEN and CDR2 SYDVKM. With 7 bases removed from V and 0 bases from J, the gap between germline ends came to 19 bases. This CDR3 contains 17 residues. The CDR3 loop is CASTTTGEVYSNQPQHF. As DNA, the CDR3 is TGTGCCAGCACCACAACCGGGGAGGTCTATAGCAATCAGCCCCAGCATTTT.

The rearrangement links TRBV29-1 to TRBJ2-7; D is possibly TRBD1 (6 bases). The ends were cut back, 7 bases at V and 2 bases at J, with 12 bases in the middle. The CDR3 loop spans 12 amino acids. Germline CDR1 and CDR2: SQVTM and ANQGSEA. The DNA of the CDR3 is TGCAGCGGGGTAGGGGGAACCTACGAGCAGTACTTC. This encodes CSGVGGTYEQYF.

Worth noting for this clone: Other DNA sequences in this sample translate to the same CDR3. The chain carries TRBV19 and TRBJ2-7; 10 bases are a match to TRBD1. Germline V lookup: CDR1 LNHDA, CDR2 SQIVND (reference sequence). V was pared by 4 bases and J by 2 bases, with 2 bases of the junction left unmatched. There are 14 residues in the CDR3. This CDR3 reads CASSTGTGAYEQYF. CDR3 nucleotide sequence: TGTGCCAGTAGTACCGGGACAGGGGCCTACGAGCAGTACTTC.

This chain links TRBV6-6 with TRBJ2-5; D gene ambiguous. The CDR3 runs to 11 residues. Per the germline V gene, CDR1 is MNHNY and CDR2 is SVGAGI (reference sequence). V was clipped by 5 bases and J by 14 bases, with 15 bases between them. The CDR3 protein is CASSMDRTLYF. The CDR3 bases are TGTGCCAGCAGTATGGATCGGACGCTCTACTTC.

CDR3 region: CASSVDRDTDTQYF. For the CDR3, the DNA is TGCGCCAGCAGCGTGGACAGGGATACAGATACGCAGTATTTT. The genes are TRBV5-1 and TRBJ2-3; TRBD1 matches 8 bases. CDR3 length: 14 residues. V lost 4 bases to trimming and J lost 3 bases; unmatched junction nucleotides: 4. CDR1 SGHRS and CDR2 YFSETQ come from the germline V gene. The full variable domain, with the rest looked up from reference TRBV5-1 and TRBJ2-3, is KAGVTQTPRYLIKTRGQQVTLSCSPISGHRSVSWYQQTPGQGLQFLFEYFSETQRNKGNFPGRFSGRQFSNSRSEMNVSTLELGDSALYLCASSVDRDTDTQYFGPGTRLTVL.

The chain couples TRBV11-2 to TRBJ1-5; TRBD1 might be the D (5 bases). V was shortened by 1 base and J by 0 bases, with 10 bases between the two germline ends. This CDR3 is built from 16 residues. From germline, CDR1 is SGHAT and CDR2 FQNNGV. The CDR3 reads CASSLGTGHSNQPQHF. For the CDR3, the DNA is TGTGCCAGCAGCTTAGGTACGGGGCATAGCAATCAGCCCCAGCATTTT.

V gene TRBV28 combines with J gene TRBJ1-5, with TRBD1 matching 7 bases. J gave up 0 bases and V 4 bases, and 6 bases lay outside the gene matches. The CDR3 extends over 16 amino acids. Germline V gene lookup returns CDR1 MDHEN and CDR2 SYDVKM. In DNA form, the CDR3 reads TGTGCCAGCAGTTGGGTACAGGGGCCTAGCAATCAGCCCCAGCATTTT. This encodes CASSWVQGPSNQPQHF.

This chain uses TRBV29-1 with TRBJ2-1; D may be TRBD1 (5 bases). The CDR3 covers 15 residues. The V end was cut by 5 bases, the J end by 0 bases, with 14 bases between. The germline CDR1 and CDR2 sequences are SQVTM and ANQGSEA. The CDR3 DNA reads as TGCAGCGTTCAGATGGACACACTCTCCTACAATGAGCAGTTCTTC. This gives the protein CSVQMDTLSYNEQFF.

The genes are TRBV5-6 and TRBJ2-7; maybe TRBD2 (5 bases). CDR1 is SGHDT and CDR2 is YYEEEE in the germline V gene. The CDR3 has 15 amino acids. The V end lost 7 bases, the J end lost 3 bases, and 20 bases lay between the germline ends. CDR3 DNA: TGTGCCAGCTGGGCCGGGGAAGTTTTTGACTACGAGCAGTACTTC. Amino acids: CASWAGEVFDYEQYF.

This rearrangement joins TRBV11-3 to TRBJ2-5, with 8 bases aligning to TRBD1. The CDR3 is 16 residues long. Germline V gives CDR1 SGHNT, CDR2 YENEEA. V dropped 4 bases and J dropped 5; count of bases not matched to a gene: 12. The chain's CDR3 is CASSSRTGGEAETQYF. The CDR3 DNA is TGTGCCAGCAGCTCACGTACAGGGGGAGAGGCGGAGACCCAGTACTTC.

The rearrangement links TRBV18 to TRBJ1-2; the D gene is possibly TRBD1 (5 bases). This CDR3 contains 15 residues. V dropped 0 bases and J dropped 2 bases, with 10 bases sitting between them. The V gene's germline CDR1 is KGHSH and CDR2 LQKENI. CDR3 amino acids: CASSPPRGENYGYTF. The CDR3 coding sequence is TGTGCCAGCTCACCACCGCGGGGGGAGAACTATGGCTACACCTTC.